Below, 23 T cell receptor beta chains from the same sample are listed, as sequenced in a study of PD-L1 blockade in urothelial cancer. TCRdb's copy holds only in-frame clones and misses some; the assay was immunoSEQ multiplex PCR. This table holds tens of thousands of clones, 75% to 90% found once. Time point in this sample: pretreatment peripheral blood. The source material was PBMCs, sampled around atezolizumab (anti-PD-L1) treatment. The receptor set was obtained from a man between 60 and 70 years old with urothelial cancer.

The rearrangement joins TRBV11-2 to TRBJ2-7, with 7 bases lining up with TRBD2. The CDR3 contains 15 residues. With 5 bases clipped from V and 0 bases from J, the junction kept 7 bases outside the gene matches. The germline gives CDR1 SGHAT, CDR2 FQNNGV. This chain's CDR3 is CASSAIAGPSYEQYF. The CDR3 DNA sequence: TGTGCCAGCAGCGCAATAGCGGGTCCCTCCTACGAGCAGTACTTC.

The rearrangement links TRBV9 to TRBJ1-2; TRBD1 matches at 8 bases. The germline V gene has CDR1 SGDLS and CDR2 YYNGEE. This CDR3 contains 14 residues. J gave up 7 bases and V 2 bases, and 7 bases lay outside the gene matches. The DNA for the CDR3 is TGTGCCAGCAGCGTCTTTGGACAGGGCGGTGGCTACACCTTC. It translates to CASSVFGQGGGYTF.

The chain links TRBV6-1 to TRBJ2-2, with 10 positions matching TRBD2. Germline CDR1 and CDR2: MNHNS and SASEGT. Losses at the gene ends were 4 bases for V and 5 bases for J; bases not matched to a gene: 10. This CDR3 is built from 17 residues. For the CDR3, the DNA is TGTGCCAGCAGTGCCCTAGCGGGGGCTTCGGTTACCGGGGAGCTGTTTTTT. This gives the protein CASSALAGASVTGELFF.

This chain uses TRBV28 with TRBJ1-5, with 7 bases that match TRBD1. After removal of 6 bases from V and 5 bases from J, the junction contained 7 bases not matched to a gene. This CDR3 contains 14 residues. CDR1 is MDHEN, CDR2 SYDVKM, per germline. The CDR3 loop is CASRIAGTDQPQHF. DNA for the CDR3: TGTGCCAGCAGAATCGCCGGGACAGATCAGCCCCAGCATTTT.

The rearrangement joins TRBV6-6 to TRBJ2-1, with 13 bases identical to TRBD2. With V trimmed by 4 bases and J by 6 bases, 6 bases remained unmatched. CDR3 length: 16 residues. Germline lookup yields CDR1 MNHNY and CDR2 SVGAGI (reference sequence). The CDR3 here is CASSFGTSGGANEQFF. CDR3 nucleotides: TGTGCCAGCAGTTTTGGAACTAGCGGGGGGGCCAATGAGCAGTTCTTC.

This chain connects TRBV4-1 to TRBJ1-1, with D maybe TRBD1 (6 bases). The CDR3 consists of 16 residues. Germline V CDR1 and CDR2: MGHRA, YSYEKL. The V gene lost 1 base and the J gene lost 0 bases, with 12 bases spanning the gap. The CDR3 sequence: CASSQAQGTMNTEAFF. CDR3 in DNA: TGCGCCAGCAGCCAAGCCCAAGGGACAATGAACACTGAAGCTTTCTTT.

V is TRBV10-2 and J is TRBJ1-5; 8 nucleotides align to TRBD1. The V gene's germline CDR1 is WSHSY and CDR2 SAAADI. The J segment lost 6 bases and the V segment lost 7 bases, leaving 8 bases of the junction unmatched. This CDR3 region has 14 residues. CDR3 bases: TGCGCCAGCAACAAACAGGGGGTGAGTCAGCCCCAGCATTTT. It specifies CASNKQGVSQPQHF.

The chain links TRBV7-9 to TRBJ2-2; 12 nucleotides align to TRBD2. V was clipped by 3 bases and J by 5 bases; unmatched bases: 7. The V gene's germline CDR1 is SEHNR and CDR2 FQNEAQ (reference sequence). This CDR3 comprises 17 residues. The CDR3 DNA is TGTGCCAGCAGCTTTGGACTAGCGGGGTCGGGGACCGGGGAGCTGTTTTTT. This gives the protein CASSFGLAGSGTGELFF.

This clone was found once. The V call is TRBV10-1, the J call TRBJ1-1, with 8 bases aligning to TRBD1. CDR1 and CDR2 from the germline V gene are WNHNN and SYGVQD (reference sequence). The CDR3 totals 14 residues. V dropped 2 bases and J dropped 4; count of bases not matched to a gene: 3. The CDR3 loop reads CASSENRGSTEAFF. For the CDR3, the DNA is TGCGCCAGCAGTGAGAACAGGGGGAGCACTGAAGCTTTCTTT.

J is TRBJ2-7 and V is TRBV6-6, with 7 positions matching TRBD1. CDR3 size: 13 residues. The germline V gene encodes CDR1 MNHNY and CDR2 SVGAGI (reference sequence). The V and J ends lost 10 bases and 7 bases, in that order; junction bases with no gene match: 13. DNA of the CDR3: TGTGCCACCCGACCAGGACAGGAACGGGAGCAGTACTTC. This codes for CATRPGQEREQYF.

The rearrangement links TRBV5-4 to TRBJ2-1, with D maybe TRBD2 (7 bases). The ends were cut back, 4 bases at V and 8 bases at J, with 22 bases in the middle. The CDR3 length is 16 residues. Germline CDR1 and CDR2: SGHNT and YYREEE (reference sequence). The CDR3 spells CASSPRGGGRGDEQFF. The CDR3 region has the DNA TGTGCCAGCAGCCCACGGGGCGGGGGAAGGGGGGATGAGCAGTTCTTC.

Written as DNA, the CDR3 is TGTGCCAGCAGTTTTCTAGGGGCCTATGGCTACACCTTC. Translating gives CASSFLGAYGYTF. This chain connects TRBV6-5 to TRBJ1-2; tentatively, D is TRBD1 (5 bases). V lost 4 bases and J 4 bases, leaving 10 bases between the germline ends. The germline V gene has CDR1 MNHEY and CDR2 SVGAGI. This CDR3 spans 13 amino acids.

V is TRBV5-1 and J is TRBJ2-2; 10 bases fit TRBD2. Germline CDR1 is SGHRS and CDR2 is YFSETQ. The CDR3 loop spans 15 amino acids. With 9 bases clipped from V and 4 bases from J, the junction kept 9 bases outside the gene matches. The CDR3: CATRSGGETTGELFF. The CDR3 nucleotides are TGCGCCACCAGGAGCGGGGGGGAAACCACCGGGGAGCTGTTTTTT.

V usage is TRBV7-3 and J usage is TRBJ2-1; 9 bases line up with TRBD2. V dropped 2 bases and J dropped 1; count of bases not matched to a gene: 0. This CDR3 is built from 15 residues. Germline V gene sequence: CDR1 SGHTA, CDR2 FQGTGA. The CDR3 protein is CASSLLAGSYNEQFF. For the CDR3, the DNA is TGTGCCAGCAGCTTACTAGCGGGGTCCTACAATGAGCAGTTCTTC. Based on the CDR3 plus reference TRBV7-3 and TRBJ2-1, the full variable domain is GAGVSQTPSNKVTEKGKYVELRCDPISGHTALYWYRQSLGQGPEFLIYFQGTGAADDSGLPNDRFFAVRPEGSVSTLKIQRTERGDSAVYLCASSLLAGSYNEQFFGPGTRLTVL.

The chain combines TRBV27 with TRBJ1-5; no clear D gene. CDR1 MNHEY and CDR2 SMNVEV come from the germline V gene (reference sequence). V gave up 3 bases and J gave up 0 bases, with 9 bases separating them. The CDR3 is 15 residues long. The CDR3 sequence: CASSFRRDSNQPQHF. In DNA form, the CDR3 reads TGTGCCAGCAGTTTCCGGAGAGATAGCAATCAGCCCCAGCATTTT.

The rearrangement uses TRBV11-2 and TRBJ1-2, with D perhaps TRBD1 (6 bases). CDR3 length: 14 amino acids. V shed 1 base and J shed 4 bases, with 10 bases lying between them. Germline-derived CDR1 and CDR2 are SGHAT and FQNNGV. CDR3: CASSLVRGPYGYTF. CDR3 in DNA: TGTGCCAGCAGCTTAGTCAGGGGCCCCTATGGCTACACCTTC.

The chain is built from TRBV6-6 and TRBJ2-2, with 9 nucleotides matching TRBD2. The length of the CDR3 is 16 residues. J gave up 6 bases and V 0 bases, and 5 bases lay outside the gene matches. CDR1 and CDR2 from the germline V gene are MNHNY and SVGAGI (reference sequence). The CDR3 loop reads CASSYSKAGGPGELFF. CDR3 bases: TGTGCCAGCAGTTACTCGAAGGCGGGGGGGCCCGGGGAGCTGTTTTTT.

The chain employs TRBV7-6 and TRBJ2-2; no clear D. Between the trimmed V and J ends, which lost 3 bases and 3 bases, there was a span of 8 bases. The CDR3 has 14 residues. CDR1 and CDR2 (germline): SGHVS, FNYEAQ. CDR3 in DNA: TGTGCCAGCAGCTTGGGCTTAGACACCGGGGAGCTGTTTTTT. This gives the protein CASSLGLDTGELFF. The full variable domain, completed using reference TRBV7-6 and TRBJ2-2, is GAGVSQSPRYKVTKRGQDVALRCDPISGHVSLYWYRQALGQGPEFLTYFNYEAQQDKSGLPNDRFSAERPEGSISTLTIQRTEQRDSAMYRCASSLGLDTGELFFGEGSRLTVL.

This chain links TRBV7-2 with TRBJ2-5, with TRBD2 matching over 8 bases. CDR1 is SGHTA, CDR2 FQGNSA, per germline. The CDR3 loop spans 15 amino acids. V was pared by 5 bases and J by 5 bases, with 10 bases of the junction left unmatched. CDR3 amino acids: CASSPTGGGGETQYF. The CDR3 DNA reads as TGTGCCAGCAGCCCGACGGGGGGGGGCGGGGAGACCCAGTACTTC.

The CDR3 loop reads CASSLSGQGSSALHF. CDR3 in DNA: TGTGCCAGCAGTTTATCGGGACAGGGGTCCTCCGCCCTCCACTTT. V gene TRBV27 combines with J gene TRBJ1-6, with 10 nucleotides matching TRBD1. With 0 bases clipped from V and 14 bases from J, the junction kept 7 bases outside the gene matches. Germline CDR1 is MNHEY and CDR2 is SMNVEV (reference sequence). CDR3 size: 15 residues.

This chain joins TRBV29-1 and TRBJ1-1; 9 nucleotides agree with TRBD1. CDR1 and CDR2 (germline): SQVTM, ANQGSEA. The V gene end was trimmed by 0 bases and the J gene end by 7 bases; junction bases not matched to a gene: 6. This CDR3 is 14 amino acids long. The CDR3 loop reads CSVEDRTGGYEAFF. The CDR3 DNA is TGCAGCGTTGAAGATCGAACAGGGGGCTATGAAGCTTTCTTT.

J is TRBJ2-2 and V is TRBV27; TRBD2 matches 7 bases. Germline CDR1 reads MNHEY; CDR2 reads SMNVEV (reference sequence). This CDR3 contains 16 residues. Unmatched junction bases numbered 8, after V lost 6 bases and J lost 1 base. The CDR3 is CASRLRGVENTGELFF. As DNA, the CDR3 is TGTGCCAGCAGGCTCCGGGGGGTCGAGAACACCGGGGAGCTGTTTTTT.

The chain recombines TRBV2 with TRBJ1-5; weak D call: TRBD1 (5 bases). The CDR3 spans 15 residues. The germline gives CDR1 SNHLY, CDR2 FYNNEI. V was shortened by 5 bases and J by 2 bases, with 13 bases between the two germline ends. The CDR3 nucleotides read TGTGCCAGCAGTACCTTCGACAGCGGCAATCAGCCCCAGCATTTT. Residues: CASSTFDSGNQPQHF. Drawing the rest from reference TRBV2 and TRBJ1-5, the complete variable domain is EPEVTQTPSHQVTQMGQEVILRCVPISNHLYFYWYRQILGQKVEFLVSFYNNEISEKSEIFDDQFSVERPDGSNFTLKIRSTKLEDSAMYFCASSTFDSGNQPQHFGDGTRLSIL.